Following are 27 T cell receptor beta chains from one sample sequenced in a study of glioma-infiltrating T cells. Amplification of TCR alpha and beta CDR3 regions from RNA used iRepertoire nested multiplex PCR. TCRdb reanalysed the multiplex PCR reads using MiXCR and keeps one entry per CDR3 protein. The data contain around 170,000 distinct CDR3 sequences, around 42% of them seen just once; the ten biggest clones take up over 4%. The sample consisted of glioma tissue, nonneoplastic brain tissue, or PBMCs (not recorded which). The receptors here all came from a human donor with low-grade glioma or glioblastoma, undergoing nonglioma brain surgery, or in good health (not recorded which).

At least ten counts were recorded for this clonotype. The CDR3 nucleotides read TGTGCCAGCCTCTTCCTCGGGTATGAGCAGTTCTTC. Residues: CASLFLGYEQFF. The chain joins TRBV6-1 to TRBJ2-1; no clear D. Trimming stripped 8 bases from V and 8 bases from J, with 13 bases between. In germline, CDR1 is MNHNS, CDR2 SASEGT. The CDR3 covers 12 residues.

This clonotype was observed once. The junction shows a germline mismatch at one end, possibly a read error. The CDR3 coding sequence is TGTGCCAGCATTGAACGGGGCGGAACATTTTACGAGCAGTTCTTC. Translated: CASIERGGTFYEQFF. This rearrangement joins TRBV6-1 to TRBJ2-1; D may match TRBD1 or TRBD2 (5 bases each). The germline CDR1 and CDR2 sequences are MNHNS and SASEGT. The CDR3 loop spans 15 amino acids.

Many counts were recorded for this clonotype. The chain couples TRBV10-3 to TRBJ2-3; D unclear. The germline V gene encodes CDR1 ENHRY and CDR2 SYGVKD. The ends were cut back, 3 bases at V and 2 bases at J, with 9 bases in the middle. The CDR3 runs to 14 residues. CDR3 nucleotide sequence: TGTGCCATCAGTGATCTGGCAGACACAGATACGCAGTATTTT. It encodes CAISDLADTDTQYF.

This clonotype showed up just once. This sequence joins TRBV12-3 or TRBV12-4 and TRBJ1-1, with 7 nucleotides matching TRBD1. V lost 7 bases, J lost 7 bases, and 6 bases stayed unmatched. This CDR3 comprises 12 residues. This CDR3 is CASIPGQVEAFF. The DNA of the CDR3 is TGTGCCAGCATTCCCGGACAGGTTGAAGCTTTCTTT.

The rearrangement uses TRBV11-1 and TRBJ1-1; 7 bases line up with TRBD1. Germline V gene sequence: CDR1 SGHAT, CDR2 FQDESV (reference sequence). Trimming cost V 5 bases and J 1 base; bases outside gene matches: 7. CDR3 length equals 15 residues. CDR3 in DNA: TGTGCCAGCAGCCCGGAGGGACAGACGAACACTGAAGCTTTCTTT. This encodes CASSPEGQTNTEAFF.

This clonotype was seen at least ten times. This chain connects TRBV29-1 to TRBJ2-3; the D is unclear. From germline, CDR1 is SQVTM and CDR2 ANQGSEA. V gave up 5 bases and J gave up 2 bases, with 14 bases separating them. The CDR3 is 14 amino acids. The CDR3 here is CSVSRRALTDTQYF. Here the CDR3 DNA reads TGCAGCGTTTCTCGTCGGGCCCTCACAGATACGCAGTATTTT.

Note on this clonotype: A much bigger clone sits one base away, suggesting this may be a read error. The gene calls are TRBV7-9 and TRBJ1-1; D gene unclear. V gave up 2 bases and J gave up 6 bases, with 10 bases separating them. The CDR3 contains 13 residues. Germline V gene lookup returns CDR1 SEHNR and CDR2 FQNEAQ (reference sequence). The CDR3 loop reads CASSLLLVAEAFF. Here the CDR3 DNA reads TGTGCCAGCAGCTTACTTCTCGTCGCTGAAGCTTTCTTT. Drawing the rest from reference TRBV7-9 and TRBJ1-1, the complete variable domain is DTGVSQNPRHKITKRGQNVTFRCDPISEHNRLYWYRQTLGQGPEFLTYFQNEAQLEKSRLLSDRFSAERPKGSFSTLEIQRTEQGDSAMYLCASSLLLVAEAFFGQGTRLTVV.

The chain uses TRBV2 and TRBJ2-1; unclear D gene. Germline V gives CDR1 SNHLY, CDR2 FYNNEI. This CDR3 region has 15 residues. Trimming removed 1 base at V and 8 bases at J, with 15 bases between. The CDR3 bases are TGTGCCAGCAGTGAAGTATACTGGGGTGGAGATGAGCAGTTCTTC. It is translated as CASSEVYWGGDEQFF.

This clonotype has a handful of counts. This sequence joins TRBV5-1 and TRBJ2-1; the D gene is possibly TRBD1 (6 bases). CDR3 length: 13 amino acids. Germline CDR1 is SGHRS and CDR2 is YFSETQ. The germline V and J ends were trimmed by 3 bases and 8 bases, with 12 bases remaining between them. Here the CDR3 reads CASSSTGLHEQFF. CDR3 in DNA: TGCGCCAGCAGCTCGACAGGTCTCCATGAGCAGTTCTTC.

V usage is TRBV6-1 and J usage is TRBJ2-5; 9 bases align to TRBD2. Germline-derived CDR1 and CDR2 are MNHNS and SASEGT. Trimming cost V 5 bases and J 3 bases; bases outside gene matches: 13. The CDR3 has 17 residues. CDR3 loop: CASSYSLSGGLEETQYF. The DNA for the CDR3 is TGTGCCAGCAGTTATAGCCTTAGCGGGGGCCTTGAAGAGACCCAGTACTTC.

This clonotype was picked up a small number of times. The chain combines TRBV3-1 with TRBJ2-1, with D possibly matching TRBD2 (5 bases). Trimming shortened V by 5 bases and J by 6 bases, and 11 bases separated the two germline ends. This CDR3 comprises 13 residues. From germline, CDR1 is LGHDT and CDR2 YNNKEL (reference sequence). The chain's CDR3 is CASSLSGINEQFF. The CDR3 DNA follows: TGTGCCAGCAGCTTAAGCGGAATCAATGAGCAGTTCTTC.

This clonotype was observed many times. V usage is TRBV6-1 and J usage is TRBJ2-3; D possibly corresponds to TRBD2 (6 bases). The CDR3 sequence is 14 residues long. The V end was cut by 7 bases, the J end by 6 bases, with 17 bases between. Germline-derived CDR1 and CDR2 are MNHNS and SASEGT. The chain's CDR3 is CASKEISGEDTQYF. Here the CDR3 DNA reads TGTGCCAGCAAAGAAATTAGCGGAGAGGATACGCAGTATTTT.

This clonotype came up many times. The chain is built from TRBV28 and TRBJ2-3; D gene unclear. The CDR3 consists of 14 residues. V was trimmed by 6 bases and J by 6 bases, leaving 16 bases between them. Germline loops: CDR1 MDHEN, CDR2 SYDVKM. In DNA form, the CDR3 reads TGTGCCAGCAGCGGGCCCCGGCGATCCGATACGCAGTATTTT. This sequence encodes CASSGPRRSDTQYF.

This clonotype was observed a single time. Since a much larger clone is just one base distant, this may be a read error. J is TRBJ1-6 and V is TRBV20-1, with TRBD1 as a possible D gene (5 bases). V was shortened by 7 bases and J by 4 bases, with 14 bases between the two germline ends. The CDR3 has 14 residues. Per the germline V gene, CDR1 is DFQATT and CDR2 is SNEGSKA (reference sequence). The CDR3 spells CSGGEPHYNSPLHF. Here the CDR3 DNA reads TGCAGTGGGGGGGAGCCACATTATAATTCACCCCTCCACTTT.

V gene TRBV6-5 combines with J gene TRBJ1-5; D is undetermined. Trimming took 5 bases from V and 8 from J, leaving 10 bases between them. From germline, CDR1 is MNHEY and CDR2 SVGAGI. This CDR3 contains 12 residues. The CDR3, as DNA: TGTGCCAGCAGTATCCCGGGCAAGCCCCAGCATTTT. It translates to CASSIPGKPQHF.

On this clonotype itself: A read error may produce the germline difference seen at one junction end. This sequence joins TRBV7-6 and TRBJ2-2; D is perhaps TRBD2 (6 bases). CDR1 is SGHVS and CDR2 is FNYEAQ in the germline V gene. The CDR3 totals 16 residues. CDR3 coding DNA: TGTGCCAGCAGCTTAGCGCGCAGGGAGAACACCGGGGGGCTGTTTTTT. Protein product: CASSLARRENTGGLFF.

This clonotype was counted many times. The chain has TRBV2 and TRBJ2-3; 7 nucleotides match TRBD2. This CDR3 is built from 15 residues. V shed 4 bases and J 2 bases; nucleotides not matched to a gene: 6. Germline lookup yields CDR1 SNHLY and CDR2 FYNNEI. CDR3 loop: CASSAQRGYTDTQYF. CDR3 coding DNA: TGTGCCAGCAGTGCCCAGCGGGGTTACACAGATACGCAGTATTTT.

Concerning this clonotype itself: An end of the junction does not agree with germline; a read error may underlie this. The V call is TRBV19, the J call TRBJ1-5; D call uncertain. In germline, CDR1 is LNHDA, CDR2 SQIVND (reference sequence). The CDR3 loop spans 17 amino acids. The CDR3 reads CASTRAHLHGFNQPQHF. The CDR3 nucleotides read TGTGCGAGTACTCGGGCACACCTACATGGTTTCAATCAGCCCCAGCATTTT.

This clonotype came up many times. The V and J genes are TRBV27 and TRBJ1-3; D is possibly TRBD1 (5 bases). Germline V gene data show CDR1 as MNHEY and CDR2 as SMNVEV (reference sequence). Trimming shortened V by 4 bases and J by 0 bases, and 10 bases separated the two germline ends. The CDR3 totals 15 residues. CDR3 sequence: CASSSGGDSGNTIYF. CDR3 coding DNA: TGTGCCAGCAGTTCGGGAGGGGACTCTGGAAACACCATATATTTT.

A single count supports this clonotype. A much larger clone lies a single base off, so this may be a read error. CDR3 bases: TGCAGCGCACGGGGCAGGGGTTTCTACGAGCAGTACTTC. Protein sequence: CSARGRGFYEQYF. The chain employs TRBV29-1 and TRBJ2-7; possible D gene TRBD1, 6 bases. The germline V gene has CDR1 SQVTM and CDR2 ANQGSEA. Trimming stripped 7 bases from V and 3 bases from J, with 16 bases between. The CDR3 is 13 residues long.

On this clonotype: This may arise from a read error, as a much more abundant clone is one base away. V and J are TRBV7-2 and TRBJ2-5; 8 bases line up with TRBD2. This CDR3 comprises 17 residues. Germline CDR1 and CDR2: SGHTA and FQGNSA. The J segment lost 1 base and the V segment lost 5 bases, leaving 12 bases of the junction unmatched. DNA of the CDR3: TGTGCCAGCAGCCGCCGACTATCGGGAGGGACCCAAGAGACCCAGTACTTC. This gives the protein CASSRRLSGGTQETQYF.

This clonotype was recorded many times. The chain combines TRBV20-1 with TRBJ1-1, with 9 bases fitting TRBD1. V dropped 6 bases and J dropped 8; count of bases not matched to a gene: 10. The CDR3 has 13 amino acids. Germline CDR1 DFQATT, CDR2 SNEGSKA (reference sequence). CDR3 protein: CSAVPGQGWEAFF. CDR3 bases: TGCAGTGCGGTCCCGGGACAGGGCTGGGAAGCTTTCTTT.

The table lists this clonotype with a few counts. V usage is TRBV4-1 and J usage is TRBJ2-7; TRBD1 might be the D (7 bases). Germline V gives CDR1 MGHRA, CDR2 YSYEKL. This CDR3 spans 16 amino acids. The V end was cut by 0 bases, the J end by 1 base, with 13 bases between. CDR3 nucleotides: TGCGCCAGCAGCCAAGAGTGGAGGGGGCAGTCCTACGAGCAGTACTTC. Protein sequence: CASSQEWRGQSYEQYF.

This clonotype was recorded at least ten times. The chain carries TRBV15 and TRBJ2-4, with D perhaps matching TRBD1 (6 bases). The germline gives CDR1 LNHNV, CDR2 YYDKDF (reference sequence). With 1 base removed from V and 8 bases from J, the gap between germline ends came to 9 bases. The CDR3 totals 13 residues. CDR3 nucleotide sequence: TGTGCCACCAGCAGAGTCCAGGGGCACATTCAGTACTTC. It yields the protein CATSRVQGHIQYF.

This clonotype occurred a few times. This sequence joins TRBV19 and TRBJ2-1; TRBD2 aligns across 8 bases. The germline V gene has CDR1 LNHDA and CDR2 SQIVND (reference sequence). The CDR3 runs to 13 residues. The trim removed 10 bases at V and 7 bases at J, leaving 9 bases unmatched. CDR3 protein: CATTGLGMNEQFF. In DNA form, the CDR3 reads TGTGCCACCACGGGACTAGGAATGAATGAGCAGTTCTTC.

Remarks on this clonotype: One junction end disagrees with the germline gene, perhaps due to a read error. The genes are TRBV4-1 and TRBJ1-3; TRBD1 matches 7 bases. The germline CDR1 and CDR2 sequences are MGHRA and YSYEKL. The CDR3 sequence is 17 residues long. The CDR3 region is CARSQDTGTVSGNTIYF. The CDR3 region has the DNA TGCGCCAGAAGCCAAGACACTGGGACAGTCTCTGGAAACACCATATATTTT.

In its sample, this clonotype was seen many times. The chain is built from TRBV3-1 and TRBJ1-4; possibly TRBD1 for D (5 bases). This CDR3 has 14 amino acids. V was trimmed by 2 bases and J by 6 bases, leaving 10 bases between them. Germline CDR1 reads LGHDT; CDR2 reads YNNKEL (reference sequence). The CDR3 DNA follows: TGTGCCAGCAGCCAATTAGGGGCTGATGAAAAACTGTTTTTT. This codes for CASSQLGADEKLFF.